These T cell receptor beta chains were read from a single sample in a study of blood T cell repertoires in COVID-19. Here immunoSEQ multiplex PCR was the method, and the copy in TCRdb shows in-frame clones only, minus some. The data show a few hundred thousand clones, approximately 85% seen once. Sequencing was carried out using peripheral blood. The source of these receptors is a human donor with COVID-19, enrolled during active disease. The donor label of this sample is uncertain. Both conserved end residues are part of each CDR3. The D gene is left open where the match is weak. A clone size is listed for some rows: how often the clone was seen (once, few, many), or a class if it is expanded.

CDR3nt: TGTGCCAGCAGCCATACAGCCCCGGTGGGTCTCGAGCAGTACTTC; CDR3aa: CASSHTAPVGLEQYF; d_gene: NA; abundance: NA; v_gene: TRBV3-1/TRBV3-2; j_gene: TRBJ2-7
CDR3nt: TGTGCCAGCAGCCCCCTTCGTGGGAGGTCTGACAATGAGCAGTTCTTC; CDR3aa: CASSPLRGRSDNEQFF; d_gene: NA; abundance: NA; v_gene: TRBV28; j_gene: TRBJ2-1
CDR3nt: TGCAGCGTCGGCGGGACAGGGATCGGCAACGTCCTGACTTTC; CDR3aa: CSVGGTGIGNVLTF; d_gene: TRBD1; abundance: NA; v_gene: TRBV29-1; j_gene: TRBJ2-6
CDR3nt: TGTGCCACCAGTGAATCGAAGGGGGAGAATCAGCCCCAGCATTTT; CDR3aa: CATSESKGENQPQHF; d_gene: NA; abundance: NA; v_gene: TRBV24-1; j_gene: TRBJ1-5
CDR3nt: TGTGCCAGCAGTACCGCCCTCAACAGGGGAGGAGATGGCTACACCTTC; CDR3aa: CASSTALNRGGDGYTF; d_gene: TRBD1; abundance: NA; v_gene: TRBV28; j_gene: TRBJ1-2
CDR3nt: TGTGCCAGTGCTAACCGAGACTCGTCCGTATACGAGCAGTACTTC; CDR3aa: CASANRDSSVYEQYF; d_gene: NA; abundance: NA; v_gene: TRBV19; j_gene: TRBJ2-7
CDR3nt: TGTGCCAGCAGCCAGGAAGAGACCCAGTACTTC; CDR3aa: CASSQEETQYF; d_gene: NA; abundance: NA; v_gene: TRBV9; j_gene: TRBJ2-5
CDR3nt: TGTGCCAGTAGTACTCTTTTCCAGAGCAATCAGCCCCAGCATTTT; CDR3aa: CASSTLFQSNQPQHF; d_gene: NA; abundance: NA; v_gene: TRBV19; j_gene: TRBJ1-5
CDR3nt: TGTGCTAGCAGCACCCGGAGGTGGGCAGCTACAAGCAATCAGCCCCAGCATTTT; CDR3aa: CASSTRRWAATSNQPQHF; d_gene: NA; abundance: NA; v_gene: TRBV7-7; j_gene: TRBJ1-5
CDR3nt: TGTGCCAGCTCCGGAGACGGGTCCGGGGAGCTGTTTTTT; CDR3aa: CASSGDGSGELFF; d_gene: NA; abundance: once; v_gene: TRBV3-1/TRBV3-2; j_gene: TRBJ2-2
CDR3nt: TGTGCCAGTAGTAATCTCAGGGAGGACACTGAAGCTTTCTTT; CDR3aa: CASSNLREDTEAFF; d_gene: NA; abundance: few; v_gene: TRBV19; j_gene: TRBJ1-1
CDR3nt: TGTGCCAGCAGCTTTCGGGACAGTCTGGGTGAGGCTTTCTTT; CDR3aa: CASSFRDSLGEAFF; d_gene: TRBD1; abundance: NA; v_gene: TRBV5-5; j_gene: TRBJ1-1
CDR3nt: TGCGCCAGCAGCCCCTCACAGGGGGATCAGCCCCAGCATTTT; CDR3aa: CASSPSQGDQPQHF; d_gene: TRBD1; abundance: NA; v_gene: TRBV5-1; j_gene: TRBJ1-5
CDR3nt: TGCGCCAGCAGCTTGGGTTTCTGGGGGGTTGAGCCCCTCCACTTT; CDR3aa: CASSLGFWGVEPLHF; d_gene: NA; abundance: few; v_gene: TRBV5-1; j_gene: TRBJ1-6
CDR3nt: TGTGCCAGCAGTCCCCCGACAGGGGATAATCAGCCCCAGCATTTT; CDR3aa: CASSPPTGDNQPQHF; d_gene: TRBD1; abundance: NA; v_gene: TRBV28; j_gene: TRBJ1-5
CDR3nt: TGTGCCAGCAGCGCCCCGGAGGAGGTCGTCACCGGGGAGCTGTTTTTT; CDR3aa: CASSAPEEVVTGELFF; d_gene: NA; abundance: NA; v_gene: TRBV9; j_gene: TRBJ2-2
CDR3nt: TGTGCCAGCACCTATGAGAACAATCAGCCCCAGCATTTT; CDR3aa: CASTYENNQPQHF; d_gene: NA; abundance: once; v_gene: TRBV6-5; j_gene: TRBJ1-5
CDR3nt: TGTGCCAGCAGCGTAAGGGGTGAGAATTCACCCCTCCACTTT; CDR3aa: CASSVRGENSPLHF; d_gene: NA; abundance: NA; v_gene: TRBV9; j_gene: TRBJ1-6
CDR3nt: TGTGCCACCAGCAGAGGGTCAAATGGGCAGAACAATGAGCAGTTCTTC; CDR3aa: CATSRGSNGQNNEQFF; d_gene: NA; abundance: NA; v_gene: TRBV15; j_gene: TRBJ2-1
CDR3nt: TGTGCCAGCAGTCCCCAAGAGGGCGGGAAGGGCGATACGCAGTATTTT; CDR3aa: CASSPQEGGKGDTQYF; d_gene: NA; abundance: NA; v_gene: TRBV28; j_gene: TRBJ2-3
CDR3nt: TGTGCCAGCAGCTTAGTTCAAGATACGCAGTATTTT; CDR3aa: CASSLVQDTQYF; d_gene: NA; abundance: NA; v_gene: TRBV13; j_gene: TRBJ2-3
CDR3nt: TGTGCCAGCAGCACCCGGGACAGGTTCTACAATGAGCAGTTCTTC; CDR3aa: CASSTRDRFYNEQFF; d_gene: TRBD1; abundance: NA; v_gene: TRBV7-9; j_gene: TRBJ2-1
CDR3nt: TGTGCCAGCGGTGGGCGGGAGATTGGCACCGGGGAGCTGTTTTTT; CDR3aa: CASGGREIGTGELFF; d_gene: TRBD2; abundance: NA; v_gene: TRBV28; j_gene: TRBJ2-2
CDR3nt: TGTGCCAGTAGCCGGGACAGGGAAGTTTGGAGGGGGAACGGCTACACCTTC; CDR3aa: CASSRDREVWRGNGYTF; d_gene: TRBD1; abundance: NA; v_gene: TRBV19; j_gene: TRBJ1-2
CDR3nt: TGCGCCAGCAGCCCTAACAGGGGGAACACTGAAGCTTTCTTT; CDR3aa: CASSPNRGNTEAFF; d_gene: TRBD1; abundance: NA; v_gene: TRBV4-3; j_gene: TRBJ1-1
CDR3nt: TGTGCCAGCAGCGTAGTGGAGGGGAGCACAGATACGCAGTATTTT; CDR3aa: CASSVVEGSTDTQYF; d_gene: NA; abundance: NA; v_gene: TRBV9; j_gene: TRBJ2-3
CDR3nt: TGTGCCAGCAGCTTAGAGACTAGACAAGAGACCCAGTACTTC; CDR3aa: CASSLETRQETQYF; d_gene: NA; abundance: NA; v_gene: TRBV7-2; j_gene: TRBJ2-5
CDR3nt: TGTGCCAGCAGCTTACAGGGGCACACCATATATTTT; CDR3aa: CASSLQGHTIYF; d_gene: NA; abundance: NA; v_gene: TRBV7-9; j_gene: TRBJ1-3
CDR3nt: TGTGCCAGCAGTTTAATGACAGGGAGATACAATGAGCAGTTCTTC; CDR3aa: CASSLMTGRYNEQFF; d_gene: TRBD1; abundance: NA; v_gene: TRBV28; j_gene: TRBJ2-1
CDR3nt: TGCGCCAGCAGCTCACAGGGGGCTGGAAACACCATATATTTT; CDR3aa: CASSSQGAGNTIYF; d_gene: TRBD1; abundance: NA; v_gene: TRBV5-1; j_gene: TRBJ1-3
CDR3nt: TGTGCCAGCAGCGACACAGGGGGCCTGAACTATGGCTACACCTTC; CDR3aa: CASSDTGGLNYGYTF; d_gene: TRBD1; abundance: few; v_gene: TRBV6-2/TRBV6-3; j_gene: TRBJ1-2
CDR3nt: TGTGCCAGCTCACCAACCGGGACAGAATACTACGAGCAGTACTTC; CDR3aa: CASSPTGTEYYEQYF; d_gene: TRBD1; abundance: NA; v_gene: TRBV18; j_gene: TRBJ2-7
CDR3nt: TGTGCCAGCAGTTTATATAATGAGGGGGCGAACACCGGGGAGCTGTTTTTT; CDR3aa: CASSLYNEGANTGELFF; d_gene: NA; abundance: NA; v_gene: TRBV28; j_gene: TRBJ2-2
CDR3nt: TGTGCCAGCAAAGAGGGGGCCAAATCACCCCTCCACTTT; CDR3aa: CASKEGAKSPLHF; d_gene: TRBD1; abundance: NA; v_gene: TRBV28; j_gene: TRBJ1-6
CDR3nt: TGTGCCAGCAGCCCCCTCGGGACAGGGGGTCGCGAGCAGTACTTC; CDR3aa: CASSPLGTGGREQYF; d_gene: TRBD1; abundance: NA; v_gene: TRBV3-1/TRBV3-2; j_gene: TRBJ2-7
CDR3nt: TGTGCCAGCAGCTTAAACGGCGGCAGTGCAAGTGTTGTTTCACCCCTCCACTTT; CDR3aa: CASSLNGGSASVVSPLHF; d_gene: NA; abundance: NA; v_gene: TRBV7-3; j_gene: TRBJ1-6
CDR3nt: TGTGCCAGCAGCTTAAAAGGGACAGGAGTCCAAGAGACCCAGTACTTC; CDR3aa: CASSLKGTGVQETQYF; d_gene: TRBD1; abundance: NA; v_gene: TRBV7-3; j_gene: TRBJ2-5
CDR3nt: TGTGCCAGCAGCGTATGTTACGGCGGGAGATTGTTATTGGAGACCCAGTACTTC; CDR3aa: CASSVCYGGRLLLETQYF; d_gene: TRBD2; abundance: NA; v_gene: TRBV9; j_gene: TRBJ2-5
CDR3nt: TGTGCCAGCAGCGTCCCGCGGGGTGAGCAGTTCTTC; CDR3aa: CASSVPRGEQFF; d_gene: NA; abundance: NA; v_gene: TRBV9; j_gene: TRBJ2-1
CDR3nt: TGTGCCAGCAGCCTTGGGACTAGCGCCCAAGAGACCCAGTACTTC; CDR3aa: CASSLGTSAQETQYF; d_gene: TRBD2; abundance: few; v_gene: TRBV4-2; j_gene: TRBJ2-5